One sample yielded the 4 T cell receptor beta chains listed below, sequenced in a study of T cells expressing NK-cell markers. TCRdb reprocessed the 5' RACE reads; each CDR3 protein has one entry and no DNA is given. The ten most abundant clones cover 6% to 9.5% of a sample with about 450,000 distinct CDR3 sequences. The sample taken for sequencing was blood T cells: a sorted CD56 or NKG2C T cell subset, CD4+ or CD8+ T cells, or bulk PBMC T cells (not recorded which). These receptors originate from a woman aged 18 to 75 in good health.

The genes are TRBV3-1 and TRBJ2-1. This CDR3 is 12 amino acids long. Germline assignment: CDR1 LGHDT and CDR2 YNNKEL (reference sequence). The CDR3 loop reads CASSQADSEQFF.

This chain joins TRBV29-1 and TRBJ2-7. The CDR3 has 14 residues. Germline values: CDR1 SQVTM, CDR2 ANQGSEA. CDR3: CSVIYRERPYEQYF.

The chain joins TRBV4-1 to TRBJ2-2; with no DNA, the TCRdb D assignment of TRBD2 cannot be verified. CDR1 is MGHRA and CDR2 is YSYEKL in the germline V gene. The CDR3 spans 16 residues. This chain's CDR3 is CASSQVGPPNTGELFF.

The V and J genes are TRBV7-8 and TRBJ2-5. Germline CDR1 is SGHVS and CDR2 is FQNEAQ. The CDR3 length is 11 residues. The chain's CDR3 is CASSSELGQYF. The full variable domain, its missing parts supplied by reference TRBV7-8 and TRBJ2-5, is GAGVSQSPRYKVAKRGQDVALRCDPISGHVSLFWYQQALGQGPEFLTYFQNEAQLDKSGLPSDRFFAERPEGSVSTLKIQRTQQEDSAVYLCASSSELGQYFGPGTRLLVL.